The present T cell receptor beta chain was sequenced within a study of blood T cells in healthy people across ages. From germline, CDR1 is MNHEY and CDR2 SVGAGI. V was pared by 4 bases and J by 7 bases, with 17 bases between. The length of the CDR3 is 14 residues. Every participating donor contributed 9.5 to 10 milliliters of peripheral blood through a draw. A second PCR of about 7 to 12 cycles used a sample-barcoded 5' primer and a J-beta primer mix. MiXCR, run by TCRdb on the 5' RACE reads, gives a single entry per CDR3 protein. The sample lists approximately 770,000 distinct CDR3 sequences, 55% to 75% seen once, with approximately 21% in the top ten. Points on this clonotype: A much larger clone differs from this one at a single base, so this may be a read error.

The genes are TRBV6-5 and TRBJ2-7, with D perhaps TRBD2 (6 bases). This TCR was sampled from a man younger than 40 in good health. Sequenced input: blood. The CDR3 DNA reads TGTGCCAGCAGTTCCAGCGGGTTTATCTATGAGCAGTACTTC. Residues: CASSSSGFIYEQYF.